What follows are 11 T cell receptor beta chains derived from one specimen sequenced in a study of PD-1 blockade in classical Hodgkin lymphoma. Data came from immunoSEQ multiplex PCR; TCRdb stores just in-frame clones and leaves some out. The sample shows roughly 31,000 clones, over 75% of them seen only once. Each patient's relapse followed autologous stem cell transplantation, and brentuximab vedotin exposure varied. CD4+ T cells were purified from thawed PBMCs by negative selection. This sample comprised CD4+ T cells from blood, obtained at baseline. These receptors originate from a human donor with classical Hodgkin lymphoma.

This chain connects TRBV28 to TRBJ2-2; 10 bases agree with TRBD2. Germline lookup yields CDR1 MDHEN and CDR2 SYDVKM. This CDR3 is 17 amino acids long. V was clipped by 4 bases and J by 1 base; unmatched bases: 6. For the CDR3, the DNA is TGTGCCAGCAGTTACTCACTAGCGGGACGGAACACCGGGGAGCTGTTTTTT. The encoded protein is CASSYSLAGRNTGELFF.

A few counts support this clone. This chain uses TRBV5-4 with TRBJ1-2, with a tentative D call TRBD1 (6 bases). Germline V lookup: CDR1 SGHNT, CDR2 YYREEE (reference sequence). The CDR3 loop spans 14 amino acids. V was pared by 0 bases and J by 7 bases, with 13 bases between. DNA for the CDR3: TGTGCCAGCAGCTTGGGGACAGAGTTACGTGGCTACACCTTC. This sequence encodes CASSLGTELRGYTF. Filled out from reference TRBV5-4 and TRBJ1-2, the complete variable domain reads ETGVTQSPTHLIKTRGQQVTLRCSSQSGHNTVSWYQQALGQGPQFIFQYYREEENGRGNFPPRFSGLQFPNYSSELNVNALELDDSALYLCASSLGTELRGYTFGSGTRLTVV.

The chain carries TRBV2 and TRBJ1-5, with D hard to call. CDR1 is SNHLY and CDR2 is FYNNEI in the germline V gene. The CDR3 is 14 residues long. With 6 bases removed from V and 0 bases from J, the gap between germline ends came to 9 bases. The CDR3 loop is CASRVGISNQPQHF. Written as DNA, the CDR3 is TGTGCCAGCAGGGTAGGGATTAGCAATCAGCCCCAGCATTTT.

The chain is built from TRBV5-1 and TRBJ1-1; 9 positions match TRBD1. This CDR3 has 15 residues. J lost 3 bases, V lost 3 bases, and 6 bases had no gene match. Germline loops: CDR1 SGHRS, CDR2 YFSETQ. CDR3 sequence reads: CASSSWTGVDTEAFF. The CDR3 DNA reads as TGCGCCAGCAGCTCATGGACAGGGGTTGACACTGAAGCTTTCTTT.

The chain is built from TRBV7-2 and TRBJ2-3; 9 bases fit TRBD2. The trim removed 5 bases at V and 7 bases at J, leaving 10 bases unmatched. Germline CDR1 and CDR2: SGHTA and FQGNSA. This CDR3 is 15 amino acids long. CDR3 DNA: TGTGCCAGCAGCCCGGGACTAGCTACGGACTATACGCAGTATTTT. It encodes CASSPGLATDYTQYF.

This chain connects TRBV7-2 to TRBJ2-2; 13 positions match TRBD2. V shed 1 base and J 1 base; nucleotides not matched to a gene: 0. CDR1 SGHTA and CDR2 FQGNSA come from the germline V gene. There are 17 residues in the CDR3. Here the CDR3 DNA reads TGTGCCAGCAGCTTAGGACTAGCGGGAGGGAACACCGGGGAGCTGTTTTTT. Translating it yields CASSLGLAGGNTGELFF.

The V and J genes are TRBV5-1 and TRBJ1-5; D call uncertain. V was pared by 0 bases and J by 7 bases, with 11 bases between. The CDR3 loop spans 14 amino acids. Per germline, CDR1 SGHRS and CDR2 YFSETQ. The CDR3 DNA reads as TGCGCCAGCAGCTTGGCGGGAGACGGACAGCCCCAGCATTTT. This codes for CASSLAGDGQPQHF.

The chain carries TRBV6-1 and TRBJ2-3; D unclear. Per the germline V gene, CDR1 is MNHNS and CDR2 is SASEGT. This CDR3 is 16 amino acids long. Trimming removed 3 bases from V and 3 bases from J, with 16 bases in between. The CDR3 sequence is CASSDRAVGGTDTQYF. The CDR3, as DNA: TGTGCCAGCAGTGATCGGGCAGTTGGCGGAACAGATACGCAGTATTTT.

V is TRBV5-5 and J is TRBJ1-2, with 7 bases fitting TRBD1. The CDR3 spans 13 residues. V gave up 1 base and J gave up 4 bases; unmatched junction bases: 1. CDR1 and CDR2 from the germline V gene are SGHKS and YYEKEE (reference sequence). The CDR3 here is CASSLSGGYGYTF. CDR3 DNA: TGTGCCAGCAGCTTGTCAGGGGGCTATGGCTACACCTTC.

V usage is TRBV6-4 and J usage is TRBJ1-1; 7 bases line up with TRBD1. CDR1 is MRHNA, CDR2 SNTAGT, per germline. The ends lost 5 bases at V and 4 bases at J; junction bases unmatched: 4. This CDR3 is 13 amino acids long. CDR3 bases: TGTGCCAGCAGTCCGACAGGGATCACTGAAGCTTTCTTT. It codes for CASSPTGITEAFF.

The chain is built from TRBV4-1 and TRBJ2-1; 11 bases agree with TRBD2. CDR1 MGHRA and CDR2 YSYEKL come from the germline V gene. This CDR3 contains 20 residues. V dropped 1 base and J dropped 8; count of bases not matched to a gene: 19. Here the CDR3 DNA reads TGCGCCAGCAGCCAAGGGGTCTGGTTTAGCGGGAGGGCCGATCTGGATGAGCAGTTCTTC. It encodes CASSQGVWFSGRADLDEQFF.